The 31 T cell receptor beta chains below come from one sample, sequenced in a study of blood T cell repertoires in COVID-19. Assay used: immunoSEQ multiplex PCR; TCRdb lists only in-frame clones, some missing. The table includes fewer than 300,000 clones, over 70% detected once. The specimen sequenced was peripheral blood. The receptors shown here come from a woman aged 40 to 50 who had recovered from COVID-19.

This clone occurred a few times. CDR3: CASSLSWEVGTEAFF. DNA for the CDR3: TGTGCCAGCAGCTTATCTTGGGAGGTGGGCACTGAAGCTTTCTTT. The chain joins TRBV11-1 to TRBJ1-1; D unclear. The germline V gene encodes CDR1 SGHAT and CDR2 FQDESV (reference sequence). The length of the CDR3 is 15 residues. Trimming pared 2 bases from V and 4 bases from J, leaving 14 bases between.

J is TRBJ1-2 and V is TRBV6-5; 7 positions agree with TRBD1. Germline V lookup: CDR1 MNHEY, CDR2 SVGAGI. V trimming: 2 bases; J trimming: 4 bases; junction bases outside the gene matches: 4. The CDR3 is 14 amino acids. The CDR3 spells CASSYADRAYGYTF. CDR3 coding DNA: TGTGCCAGCAGTTACGCAGACAGGGCCTATGGCTACACCTTC.

This clone was recorded many times. The rearrangement links TRBV5-1 to TRBJ1-5, with D perhaps TRBD1 (5 bases). CDR1 SGHRS and CDR2 YFSETQ come from the germline V gene. Trimming removed 0 bases from V and 2 bases from J, with 12 bases in between. The CDR3 is 16 residues long. The CDR3 loop is CASSLGGTAGNQPQHF. The CDR3 DNA follows: TGCGCCAGCAGCTTGGGCGGGACCGCGGGCAATCAGCCCCAGCATTTT. The full variable domain, with the rest looked up from reference TRBV5-1 and TRBJ1-5, is KAGVTQTPRYLIKTRGQQVTLSCSPISGHRSVSWYQQTPGQGLQFLFEYFSETQRNKGNFPGRFSGRQFSNSRSEMNVSTLELGDSALYLCASSLGGTAGNQPQHFGDGTRLSIL.

This chain links TRBV5-4 with TRBJ1-5, with D possibly TRBD1 on 5 matching bases. CDR3 length: 14 residues. The V end was cut by 4 bases, the J end by 0 bases, with 8 bases between. Germline CDR1 and CDR2: SGHNT and YYREEE (reference sequence). CDR3 region: CASSPGGSNQPQHF. In DNA, the CDR3 is TGTGCCAGCAGCCCCGGGGGTAGCAATCAGCCCCAGCATTTT.

This clone was seen only once. This rearrangement joins TRBV7-6 to TRBJ1-4, with D unclear. V lost 0 bases and J lost 7, with 9 bases in between. Germline V gene data show CDR1 as SGHVS and CDR2 as FNYEAQ. This CDR3 comprises 14 residues. CDR3 in amino acids: CASSLAGEGEKLFF. The CDR3 nucleotides read TGTGCCAGCAGCTTAGCGGGAGAGGGTGAAAAACTGTTTTTT.

The V gene is TRBV6-2 or TRBV6-3, the J gene TRBJ2-7, with D possibly being TRBD1 (5 bases). CDR3 size: 17 residues. Trimming removed 2 bases at V and 3 bases at J, with 20 bases between. Germline CDR1 reads MNHEY; CDR2 reads SVGEGT. The DNA of the CDR3 is TGTGCCAGCAGTTACCAGGGCAGGACAACAAGGTACTACGAGCAGTACTTC. Protein: CASSYQGRTTRYYEQYF.

This clone has only one observation. The gene calls are TRBV6-5 and TRBJ2-1; possibly TRBD2 for D (6 bases). V lost 9 bases, J lost 7 bases, and 16 bases lay in between. Germline values: CDR1 MNHEY, CDR2 SVGAGI. CDR3 length: 13 residues. CDR3 region: CARGTDSGNEQFF. As DNA, the CDR3 is TGTGCCAGGGGAACAGATAGCGGAAATGAGCAGTTCTTC.

The rearrangement uses TRBV3-1 (or the pseudogene TRBV3-2) and TRBJ1-1; no firm D call. This CDR3 has 13 amino acids. Trimming took off 2 bases at V and 2 bases at J, with 6 bases between the two ends. Germline CDR1 LGHDT, CDR2 YNNKEL (reference sequence). CDR3 in amino acids: CASSQMLNTEAFF. CDR3 DNA sequence: TGTGCCAGCAGCCAAATGCTAAACACTGAAGCTTTCTTT.

V usage is TRBV7-8 and J usage is TRBJ2-5; D is unresolved. Germline assignment: CDR1 SGHVS and CDR2 FQNEAQ. This CDR3 is built from 11 residues. V gave up 3 bases and J gave up 8 bases, with 7 bases separating them. The CDR3 coding sequence is TGTGCCAGCAGCTTGAAGAGAACCCAGTACTTC. It yields the protein CASSLKRTQYF.

The CDR3 reads CASSLVYTGSGELFF. CDR3 DNA sequence: TGTGCCAGCAGCTTAGTCTATACAGGGTCCGGGGAGCTGTTTTTT. The J gene is TRBJ2-2, the V gene TRBV7-2; a weak D match, TRBD1 (6 bases). CDR1 SGHTA and CDR2 FQGNSA come from the germline V gene. The V gene lost 1 base and the J gene lost 6 bases, with 12 bases spanning the gap. This CDR3 contains 15 residues.

The rearrangement links TRBV3-1 (or the pseudogene TRBV3-2) to TRBJ1-5, with 7 bases identical to TRBD1. The CDR3 is 17 amino acids. V dropped 3 bases and J dropped 3; count of bases not matched to a gene: 11. Per germline, CDR1 LGHDT and CDR2 YNNKEL (reference sequence). DNA of the CDR3: TGTGCCAGCAGCCAGGGTTATTGGGACAGAAACAATCAGCCCCAGCATTTT. Amino acids: CASSQGYWDRNNQPQHF.

This chain uses TRBV27 with TRBJ2-7, with a possible D match to TRBD1 (6 bases). This CDR3 is 14 amino acids long. Germline-derived CDR1 and CDR2 are MNHEY and SMNVEV (reference sequence). V lost 4 bases and J lost 2, with 12 bases in between. The CDR3 reads CASSSQGFPYEQYF. The CDR3 bases are TGTGCCAGCAGTTCACAGGGTTTCCCCTACGAGCAGTACTTC.

This chain uses TRBV9 with TRBJ1-2, with D possibly TRBD1 on 5 matching bases. From germline, CDR1 is SGDLS and CDR2 YYNGEE. V dropped 3 bases and J dropped 3 bases, with 15 bases sitting between them. The CDR3 covers 15 residues. CDR3 region: CASSAFQGGDYGYTF. The CDR3 DNA sequence: TGTGCCAGCAGCGCTTTCCAGGGAGGCGACTATGGCTACACCTTC.

CDR3 sequence: CASSRERTLTDTQYF. As DNA, the CDR3 is TGTGCCAGCAGCCGTGAGCGGACCCTCACAGATACGCAGTATTTT. The chain joins TRBV5-4 to TRBJ2-3, with D maybe TRBD2 (5 bases). The CDR3 contains 15 residues. CDR1 and CDR2 from the germline V gene are SGHNT and YYREEE (reference sequence). Between the trimmed V and J ends, which lost 4 bases and 2 bases, there was a span of 14 bases.

V usage is TRBV2 and J usage is TRBJ1-2; 7 bases align to TRBD1. The germline V gene encodes CDR1 SNHLY and CDR2 FYNNEI. V shed 6 bases, J shed 3 bases, and the junction held 4 bases outside the gene matches. The CDR3 sequence is 13 residues long. Here the CDR3 DNA reads TGTGCCAGCAGCCGGACAGGCGACTATGGCTACACCTTC. It yields the protein CASSRTGDYGYTF.

The V gene is TRBV6-2 or TRBV6-3, the J gene TRBJ1-2; TRBD1 is a possible D gene (5 bases). V lost 2 bases and J lost 4, with 11 bases in between. Germline CDR1 is MNHEY and CDR2 is SVGEGT. The CDR3 covers 14 residues. The CDR3, as DNA: TGTGCCAGCAGTTACCGTGACAGACTCTATGGCTACACCTTC. It is translated as CASSYRDRLYGYTF.

The chain uses TRBV30 and TRBJ1-2, with 9 bases that match TRBD1. Germline V gene lookup returns CDR1 GTSNPN and CDR2 SVGIG (reference sequence). The CDR3 runs 14 residues. The trim removed 6 bases at V and 2 bases at J, leaving 7 bases unmatched. The CDR3 sequence: CACINRGLNYGYTF. The CDR3 DNA follows: TGTGCCTGCATTAACAGGGGGCTAAACTATGGCTACACCTTC.

The genes are TRBV5-6 and TRBJ2-3; unclear D gene. The germline gives CDR1 SGHDT, CDR2 YYEEEE. Trimming took off 1 base at V and 2 bases at J, with 8 bases between the two ends. This CDR3 is built from 14 residues. For the CDR3, the DNA is TGTGCCAGCAGCTTGTTCCACAACACAGATACGCAGTATTTT. Translation: CASSLFHNTDTQYF.

The chain recombines TRBV6-5 with TRBJ1-1, with D maybe TRBD1 (5 bases). This CDR3 contains 12 residues. The germline CDR1 and CDR2 sequences are MNHEY and SVGAGI. Trimming left V 4 bases short and J 8 bases short, with 11 bases between. CDR3 protein: CASSLRGGEAFF. The CDR3 DNA sequence: TGTGCCAGCAGTTTACGGGGGGGGGAAGCTTTCTTT.

The chain carries TRBV6-5 and TRBJ2-7; 9 bases fit TRBD2. This CDR3 comprises 15 residues. Trimming removed 5 bases from V and 3 bases from J; junction bases left unmatched: 8. Germline CDR1 reads MNHEY; CDR2 reads SVGAGI. CDR3 amino acids: CASSISGTSYYEQYF. Written as DNA, the CDR3 is TGTGCCAGCAGTATCTCCGGGACTAGCTACTACGAGCAGTACTTC.

The V call is TRBV19, the J call TRBJ1-5; TRBD1 might be the D (6 bases). Germline V CDR1 and CDR2: LNHDA, SQIVND (reference sequence). The V end was cut by 6 bases, the J end by 6 bases, with 18 bases between. The CDR3 extends over 15 amino acids. The CDR3 region is CASRGVRTAVQPQHF. The CDR3, as DNA: TGTGCCAGTAGAGGTGTTAGGACAGCTGTTCAGCCCCAGCATTTT. The entire variable domain, with the rest obtained from reference TRBV19 and TRBJ1-5, is as follows: DGGITQSPKYLFRKEGQNVTLSCEQNLNHDAMYWYRQDPGQGLRLIYYSQIVNDFQKGDIAEGYSVSREKKESFPLTVTSAQKNPTAFYLCASRGVRTAVQPQHFGDGTRLSIL.

The V gene is TRBV19, the J gene TRBJ1-2, with D hard to call. There are 13 residues in the CDR3. Trimming cost V 8 bases and J 0 bases, with 10 bases left between them. Germline V gene sequence: CDR1 LNHDA, CDR2 SQIVND (reference sequence). The CDR3 protein is CASSYVANYGYTF. The CDR3, as DNA: TGTGCCAGTTCTTACGTAGCTAACTATGGCTACACCTTC.

The V call is TRBV27, the J call TRBJ2-2; 9 bases are shared with TRBD2. Germline trimming cut 6 bases from V and 6 bases from J; bases unmatched to any gene: 5. The V gene's germline CDR1 is MNHEY and CDR2 SMNVEV (reference sequence). This CDR3 spans 14 amino acids. CDR3 amino acids: CASRWASGAGELFF. CDR3 DNA: TGTGCCAGCAGGTGGGCTAGCGGGGCCGGGGAGCTGTTTTTT.

This clone came up once. The CDR3 protein is CASSVQGAYNSPLHF. Here the CDR3 DNA reads TGTGCCAGCAGTGTTCAGGGGGCATATAATTCACCCCTCCACTTT. The chain employs TRBV2 and TRBJ1-6; 8 bases align to TRBD1. The CDR3 has 15 residues. Germline V gene data show CDR1 as SNHLY and CDR2 as FYNNEI. With V trimmed by 4 bases and J by 4 bases, 3 bases remained unmatched.

The chain has TRBV9 and TRBJ1-1; D call uncertain. Trimming left V 0 bases short and J 9 bases short, with 12 bases between. The CDR3 has 13 amino acids. CDR1 is SGDLS and CDR2 is YYNGEE in the germline V gene. In DNA, the CDR3 is TGTGCCAGCAGCGTAGGCAGCGGACCCAAAGCTTTCTTT. Translating gives CASSVGSGPKAFF.

The chain links TRBV4-3 to TRBJ1-5; D unclear. The V and J ends lost 0 bases and 7 bases respectively, with 7 bases between them. This CDR3 spans 13 amino acids. Germline V CDR1 and CDR2: LGHNA, YSLEER. The CDR3 reads CASSQETRQPQHF. CDR3 DNA: TGCGCCAGCAGCCAAGAAACGCGGCAGCCCCAGCATTTT.

The chain uses TRBV7-6 and TRBJ1-1; possibly TRBD1 for D (6 bases). Germline-derived CDR1 and CDR2 are SGHVS and FNYEAQ. The CDR3 runs to 17 residues. V lost 5 bases to trimming and J lost 1 base, with 20 bases between them. The CDR3 sequence: CASSRGPTGPSNTEAFF. The CDR3 region has the DNA TGTGCCAGCAGCCGAGGTCCTACAGGGCCGTCGAACACTGAAGCTTTCTTT. The full variable domain, with the rest looked up from reference TRBV7-6 and TRBJ1-1, is GAGVSQSPRYKVTKRGQDVALRCDPISGHVSLYWYRQALGQGPEFLTYFNYEAQQDKSGLPNDRFSAERPEGSISTLTIQRTEQRDSAMYRCASSRGPTGPSNTEAFFGQGTRLTVV.

CDR3 loop: CAISDPTGTNTEAFF. The CDR3 bases are TGTGCCATCAGTGACCCGACAGGTACGAACACTGAAGCTTTCTTT. The chain employs TRBV10-3 and TRBJ1-1; tentative D call: TRBD1 (6 bases). The germline gives CDR1 ENHRY, CDR2 SYGVKD. The CDR3 length is 15 residues. V was pared by 3 bases and J by 1 base, with 12 bases between.

The J gene is TRBJ2-7, the V gene TRBV7-2; the D is unclear. Germline V lookup: CDR1 SGHTA, CDR2 FQGNSA. Between the trimmed V and J ends, which lost 3 bases and 4 bases, there was a span of 4 bases. This CDR3 has 11 amino acids. Here the CDR3 DNA reads TGTGCCAGCAGCTTCCGTTACGAGCAGTACTTC. Translation gives CASSFRYEQYF.

The gene calls are TRBV12-2 and TRBJ1-2; TRBD1, as called in the table, went unchecked against the DNA. TRBV12-2 is a documented pseudogene. The length of the CDR3 is 16 residues. The CDR3 region has the DNA TGTGCAAGTCGCATCTCCCCGGGACAGACTAACTATGGCTACACCTTC. Translating gives CASRISPGQTNYGYTF.

J is TRBJ2-3 and V is TRBV7-3, with 10 positions matching TRBD2. The V and J ends lost 2 bases and 4 bases, in that order; junction bases with no gene match: 3. In germline, CDR1 is SGHTA, CDR2 FQGTGA. This CDR3 region has 15 residues. The CDR3: CASSLGTSEADTQYF. The CDR3 DNA reads as TGTGCCAGCAGCTTAGGGACTAGCGAGGCAGATACGCAGTATTTT.